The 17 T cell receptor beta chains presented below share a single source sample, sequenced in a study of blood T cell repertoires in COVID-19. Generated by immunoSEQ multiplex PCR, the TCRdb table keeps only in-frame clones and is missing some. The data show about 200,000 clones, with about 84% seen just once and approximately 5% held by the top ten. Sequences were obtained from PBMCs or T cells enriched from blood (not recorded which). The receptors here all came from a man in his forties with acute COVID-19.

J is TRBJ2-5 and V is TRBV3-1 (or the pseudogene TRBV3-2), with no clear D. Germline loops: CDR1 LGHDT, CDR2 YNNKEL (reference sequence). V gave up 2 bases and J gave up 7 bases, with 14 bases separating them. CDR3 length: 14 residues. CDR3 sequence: CASSQTQSTGTQYF. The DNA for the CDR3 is TGTGCCAGCAGCCAAACCCAGTCCACGGGGACCCAGTACTTC.

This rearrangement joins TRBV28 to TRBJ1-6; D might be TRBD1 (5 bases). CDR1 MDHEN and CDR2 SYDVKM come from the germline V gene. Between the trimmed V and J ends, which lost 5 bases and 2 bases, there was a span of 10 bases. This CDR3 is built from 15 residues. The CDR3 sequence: CASSRGNTYNSPLHF. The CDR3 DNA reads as TGTGCCAGCAGTAGGGGTAATACCTATAATTCACCCCTCCACTTT.

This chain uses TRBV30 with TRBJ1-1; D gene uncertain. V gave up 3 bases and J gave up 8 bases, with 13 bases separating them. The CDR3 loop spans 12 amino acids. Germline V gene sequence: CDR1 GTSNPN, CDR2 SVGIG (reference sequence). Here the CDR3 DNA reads TGTGCCTGGAGGTATACATCTAGGGAAGCTTTCTTT. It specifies CAWRYTSREAFF.

CDR3: CASSLAPRGWTNEKLFF. Written as DNA, the CDR3 is TGTGCCAGCAGCTTAGCCCCCAGGGGTTGGACTAATGAAAAACTGTTTTTT. This sequence joins TRBV7-2 and TRBJ1-4, with a tentative D call TRBD1 (6 bases). Germline assignment: CDR1 SGHTA and CDR2 FQGNSA. The CDR3 runs to 17 residues. Trimming took off 0 bases at V and 2 bases at J, with 13 bases between the two ends.

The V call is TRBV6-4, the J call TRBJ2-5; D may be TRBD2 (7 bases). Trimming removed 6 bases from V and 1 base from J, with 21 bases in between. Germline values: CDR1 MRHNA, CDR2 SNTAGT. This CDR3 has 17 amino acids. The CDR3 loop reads CASRGQGRGGIQETQYF. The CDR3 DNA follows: TGTGCCAGCAGGGGGCAGGGCAGGGGAGGGATCCAAGAGACCCAGTACTTC.

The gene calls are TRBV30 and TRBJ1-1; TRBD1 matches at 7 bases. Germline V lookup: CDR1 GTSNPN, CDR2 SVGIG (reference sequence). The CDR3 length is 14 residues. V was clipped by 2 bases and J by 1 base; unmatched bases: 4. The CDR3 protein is CAWSLGQWNTEAFF. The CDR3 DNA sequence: TGTGCCTGGAGTCTGGGACAGTGGAACACTGAAGCTTTCTTT.

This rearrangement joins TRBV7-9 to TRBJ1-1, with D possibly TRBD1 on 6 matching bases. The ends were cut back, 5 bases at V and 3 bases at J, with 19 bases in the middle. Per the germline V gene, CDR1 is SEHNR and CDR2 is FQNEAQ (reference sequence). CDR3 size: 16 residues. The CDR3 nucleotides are TGTGCCAGCAGCCCGCAGTCAGGGGCTTCTTACACTGAAGCTTTCTTT. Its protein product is CASSPQSGASYTEAFF.

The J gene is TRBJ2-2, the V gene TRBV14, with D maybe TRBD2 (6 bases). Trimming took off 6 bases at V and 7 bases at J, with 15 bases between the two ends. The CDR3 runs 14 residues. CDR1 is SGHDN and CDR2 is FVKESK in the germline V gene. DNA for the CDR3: TGTGCCAGCAGTCCGACTAGAGGGATCGGGGAGCTGTTTTTT. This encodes CASSPTRGIGELFF. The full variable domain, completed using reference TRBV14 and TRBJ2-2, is EAGVTQFPSHSVIEKGQTVTLRCDPISGHDNLYWYRRVMGKEIKFLLHFVKESKQDESGMPNNRFLAERTGGTYSTLKVQPAELEDSGVYFCASSPTRGIGELFFGEGSRLTVL.

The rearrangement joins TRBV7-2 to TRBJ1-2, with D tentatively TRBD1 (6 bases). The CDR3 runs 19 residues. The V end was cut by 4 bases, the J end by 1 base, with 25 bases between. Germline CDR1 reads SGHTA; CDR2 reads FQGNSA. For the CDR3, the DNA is TGTGCCAGCAGCTCCTCCTTTATCGCCGGGACACCATATAACTATGGCTACACCTTC. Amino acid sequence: CASSSSFIAGTPYNYGYTF.

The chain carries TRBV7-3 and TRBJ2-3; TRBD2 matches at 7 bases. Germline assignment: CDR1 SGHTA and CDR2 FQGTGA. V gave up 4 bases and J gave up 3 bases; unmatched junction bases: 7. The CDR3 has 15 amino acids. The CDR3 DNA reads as TGTGCCAGCAGCTCCGGGACTAAGGAAACAGATACGCAGTATTTT. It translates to CASSSGTKETDTQYF.

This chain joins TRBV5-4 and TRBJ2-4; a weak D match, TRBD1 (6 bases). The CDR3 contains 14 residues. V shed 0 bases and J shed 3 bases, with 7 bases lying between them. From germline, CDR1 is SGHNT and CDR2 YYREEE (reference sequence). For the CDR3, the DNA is TGTGCCAGCAGCTTGGGAGGGGGCAAAAACATTCAGTACTTC. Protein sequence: CASSLGGGKNIQYF.

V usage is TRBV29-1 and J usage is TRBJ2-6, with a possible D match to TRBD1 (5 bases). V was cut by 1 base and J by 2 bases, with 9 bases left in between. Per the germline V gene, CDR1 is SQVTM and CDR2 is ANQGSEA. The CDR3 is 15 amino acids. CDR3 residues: CSVEGPRAGANVLTF. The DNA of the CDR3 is TGCAGCGTTGAAGGGCCCAGGGCTGGGGCCAACGTCCTGACTTTC.

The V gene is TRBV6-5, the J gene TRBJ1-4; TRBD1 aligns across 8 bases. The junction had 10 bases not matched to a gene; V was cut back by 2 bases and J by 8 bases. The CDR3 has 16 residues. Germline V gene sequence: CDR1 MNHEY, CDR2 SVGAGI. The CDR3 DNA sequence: TGTGCCAGCAGTTACAACCCCAGGGGGCCCGGGGAAAAACTGTTTTTT. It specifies CASSYNPRGPGEKLFF.

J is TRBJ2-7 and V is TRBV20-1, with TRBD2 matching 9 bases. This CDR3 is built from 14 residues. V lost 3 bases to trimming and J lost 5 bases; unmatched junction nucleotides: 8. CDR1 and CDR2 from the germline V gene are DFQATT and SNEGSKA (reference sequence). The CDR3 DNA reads TGCAGTGCTAGTCCCGCGGGAGGGCCCAACGAGCAGTACTTC. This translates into CSASPAGGPNEQYF.

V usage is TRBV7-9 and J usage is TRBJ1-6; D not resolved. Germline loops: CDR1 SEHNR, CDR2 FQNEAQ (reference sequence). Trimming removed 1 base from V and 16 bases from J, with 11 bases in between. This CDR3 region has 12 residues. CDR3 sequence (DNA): TGTGCCAGCAGCTTAGTCACAACCTCACTCCACTTT. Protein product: CASSLVTTSLHF.

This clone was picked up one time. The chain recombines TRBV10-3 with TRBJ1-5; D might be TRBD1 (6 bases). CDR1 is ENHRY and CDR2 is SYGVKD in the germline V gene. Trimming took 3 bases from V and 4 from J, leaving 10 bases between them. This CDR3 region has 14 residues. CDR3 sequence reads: CAISDGQGNQPQHF. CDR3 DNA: TGTGCCATCAGTGATGGTCAGGGGAATCAGCCCCAGCATTTT.

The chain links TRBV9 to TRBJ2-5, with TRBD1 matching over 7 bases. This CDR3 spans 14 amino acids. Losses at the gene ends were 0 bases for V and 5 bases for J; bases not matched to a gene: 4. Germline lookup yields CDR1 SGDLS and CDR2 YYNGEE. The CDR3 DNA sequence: TGTGCCAGCAGCGTAGAGACAGGGTCGGAGACCCAGTACTTC. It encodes CASSVETGSETQYF.